This T cell receptor beta chain was sequenced for a study of somatic mutations in cytotoxic T cells in rheumatoid arthritis. Overall study context: Sorted by flow to nearly 100% purity were some V beta antibody-stained T-cell populations, including V beta1+ cells sequenced for TCRB.

As regards this clone: Its antigen is still unknown.

Study observations and caveats: Levels of CD8+ T-cell clonality in rheumatoid arthritis patients were statistically indistinguishable from those seen in age-matched healthy controls, with no significant difference. With advancing age, CD8+ clonality climbed in rheumatoid arthritis patients but did not rise in healthy controls.

Controls that were healthy consisted of blood donors whose median age was roughly 50 years (range about 20-80), with about 55% female. The V segment lost 5 bases and the J segment 0 bases; nucleotides outside the gene matches: 8. CDR1 SEHNR and CDR2 FQNEAQ come from the germline V gene (reference sequence). The CDR3 is 17 amino acids. Measured with immunoSEQ multiplex PCR; TCRdb has only the in-frame clones, and not every one. The sample carries about 27,000 clones, nearly 75% recorded once. The TCR originated in a woman aged 18-29 years in good health. J is TRBJ2-3 and V is TRBV7-9; 10 nucleotides agree with TRBD2. Sequences were obtained from CD8+ T cells sorted from blood. CDR3 region: CASSQPELAGSTDTQYF. The CDR3 region has the DNA TGTGCCAGCAGCCAACCCGAACTAGCGGGGAGCACAGATACGCAGTATTTT.